This T cell receptor beta chain was profiled in a study of control samples from healthy donors and cancer patients. V shed 3 bases and J shed 10 bases, with 10 bases lying between them. There are 13 residues in the CDR3. Germline CDR1 reads SNHLY; CDR2 reads FYNNEI. Sequencing was performed with immunoSEQ multiplex PCR; in TCRdb, only in-frame clones are kept and a portion is missing. The sample shows fewer than 95,000 clones, around 81% of them seen only once. Sequencing was carried out using blood. The V and J genes are TRBV2 and TRBJ1-6, with D tentatively TRBD1 (5 bases). The TCR comes from a man aged 25 to 40 in good health. The CDR3 spells CASSDRVKSPLHF. CDR3 in DNA: TGTGCCAGCAGTGACAGGGTTAAGTCACCCCTCCACTTT.